These T cell receptor beta chains were read from a single sample in a study of cytomegalovirus exposure and HLA in healthy donors. Generated by immunoSEQ multiplex PCR, the TCRdb table keeps only in-frame clones and is missing some. The table lists tens of thousands of clones, about three fifths of them singletons. Input material: PBMCs. All receptors come from a young woman in good health and CMV-seropositive. The CDR3 runs from the conserved cysteine through the conserved F or W. A D gene is named only where the DNA matches it firmly. Clone size is shown for a subset of rows, as once, few, many or a class of expanded clone.

>-|TRBV5-1|TRBD2|TRBJ2-1
CASSFLAGGQYNEQFF
TGCGCCAGCAGCTTTCTGGCGGGGGGGCAGTACAATGAGCAGTTCTTC
>once|TRBV9|-|TRBJ2-2
CASSVLSRPGELFF
TGTGCCAGCAGCGTGCTTTCGCGGCCCGGGGAGCTGTTTTTT
>-|TRBV5-5|-|TRBJ2-5
CASSLGVGVLETQYF
TGTGCCAGCAGCTTGGGCGTAGGGGTTTTAGAGACCCAGTACTTC
>-|TRBV25-1|-|TRBJ2-1
CASSRLSSYNEQFF
TGTGCCAGCTCTCGCTTGAGCTCCTACAATGAGCAGTTCTTC
>-|TRBV9|-|TRBJ1-3
CASSETAGNTIYF
TGTGCCAGCAGCGAGACAGCTGGAAACACCATATATTTT
>few|TRBV7-2|TRBD1|TRBJ2-5
CASSIYGGTGEVSRETQYF
TGTGCCAGCAGCATATACGGGGGGACAGGGGAAGTTTCTAGAGAGACCCAGTACTTC
>-|TRBV27|-|TRBJ1-3
CASSLSGGSGNTIYF
TGTGCCAGCAGTTTATCCGGGGGTTCAGGAAACACCATATATTTT
>-|TRBV7-9|-|TRBJ1-5
CASSLSGLGQPQHF
TGTGCCAGCAGCTTATCAGGGCTTGGTCAGCCCCAGCATTTT
>-|TRBV19|-|TRBJ1-3
CASTRERSGNTIYF
TGTGCCAGCACCAGGGAACGCTCTGGAAACACCATATATTTT
>-|TRBV13|-|TRBJ2-5
CASSTDSEETQYF
TGTGCCAGCAGCACGGACTCTGAAGAGACCCAGTACTTC
>few|TRBV18|-|TRBJ2-5
CASSTGETQYF
TGTGCCAGCTCCACCGGTGAGACCCAGTACTTC
>-|TRBV19|TRBD1|TRBJ2-6
CATTPFPGQGAGANVLTF
TGTGCCACTACTCCCTTCCCGGGACAGGGGGCTGGGGCCAACGTCCTGACTTTC
>few|TRBV15|-|TRBJ2-1
CATSRPGLGGQFF
TGTGCCACCAGCAGACCAGGACTGGGTGGGCAGTTCTTC
>few|TRBV4-1|-|TRBJ2-7
CASSQAVRYEQYF
TGCGCCAGCAGCCAAGCGGTCCGCTACGAGCAGTACTTC
>-|TRBV5-1|TRBD2|TRBJ2-1
CASSLVGGVYNEQFF
TGCGCCAGCAGCTTGGTGGGGGGGGTCTACAATGAGCAGTTCTTC
>-|TRBV28|TRBD1|TRBJ1-3
CASSGRTGSGNTIYF
TGTGCCAGCAGTGGCAGGACAGGTTCTGGAAACACCATATATTTT
>-|TRBV5-1|-|TRBJ1-1
CASSPTGGMNTEAFF
TGCGCCAGCAGCCCTACGGGGGGCATGAACACTGAAGCTTTCTTT
>medium-sized|TRBV23-1|-|TRBJ1-1
CASSHPDLSCTEAFF
TGCGCCAGCAGTCACCCCGACTTGAGTTGCACTGAAGCTTTCTTT
>-|TRBV11-2|TRBD1|TRBJ1-1
CASSHGTVEAFF
TGTGCCAGTAGCCACGGGACAGTTGAAGCTTTCTTT
>-|TRBV4-3|TRBD1|TRBJ2-1
CASSQGTGAPYNEQFF
TGCGCCAGCAGCCAGGGGACAGGGGCGCCCTACAATGAGCAGTTCTTC
>-|TRBV7-2|-|TRBJ2-2
CASSPFAGNTGELFF
TGTGCCAGCAGCCCTTTTGCGGGGAACACCGGGGAGCTGTTTTTT
>-|TRBV10-3|TRBD1|TRBJ1-2
CAISEQGPNYGYTF
TGTGCCATCAGTGAACAGGGGCCTAACTATGGCTACACCTTC
>-|TRBV18|TRBD1|TRBJ2-2
CASSPGTDTGELFF
TGTGCCAGCTCACCTGGGACAGACACCGGGGAGCTGTTTTTT
>-|TRBV7-6|TRBD1|TRBJ1-6
CASSRGRVTGGNSPLHF
TGTGCCAGCAGCCGAGGAAGGGTTACAGGGGGCAATTCACCCCTCCACTTT
>-|TRBV7-2|TRBD1|TRBJ1-3
CASSFRSTGNGNTIYF
TGTGCCAGCAGCTTCCGATCGACAGGGAACGGAAACACCATATATTTT
>few|TRBV6-1|-|TRBJ2-3
CASSAGGGGVTQYF
TGTGCCAGCAGTGCGGGCGGGGGCGGTGTTACGCAGTATTTT
>-|TRBV9|-|TRBJ1-1
CASSVDGGVLNTEAFF
TGTGCCAGCAGCGTAGATGGCGGGGTATTGAACACTGAAGCTTTCTTT
>-|TRBV6-6|-|TRBJ2-1
CASSYSGGASYNEQFF
TGTGCCAGCAGTTACTCAGGGGGGGCCTCCTACAATGAGCAGTTCTTC
>-|TRBV9|-|TRBJ1-2
CASSPQGTAGYTF
TGTGCCAGCAGCCCGCAGGGAACGGCTGGCTACACCTTC
>-|TRBV27|-|TRBJ2-7
CASSSLDNSYEQYF
TGTGCCAGCAGTTCGCTGGACAACTCCTACGAGCAGTACTTC
>-|TRBV15|-|TRBJ2-5
CATSRDTEETQYF
TGTGCCACCAGCAGAGATACAGAAGAGACCCAGTACTTC
>few|TRBV7-6|TRBD2|TRBJ2-7
CASSPGSSGDSYEQYF
TGTGCCAGCAGCCCCGGATCTAGCGGGGACTCCTACGAGCAGTACTTC
>-|TRBV7-2|TRBD1|TRBJ2-5
CASSLRSGGETQYF
TGTGCCAGCAGCTTAAGATCAGGGGGAGAGACCCAGTACTTC
>-|TRBV19|-|TRBJ1-1
CASSIVSQVPEAFF
TGTGCCAGTAGTATAGTATCCCAGGTCCCTGAAGCTTTCTTT
>-|TRBV2|-|TRBJ1-2
CAGQEEVGGYTF
TGTGCCGGTCAGGAGGAGGTAGGCGGCTACACCTTC
>few|TRBV5-5|TRBD1|TRBJ1-6
CASRSGTGNSPLHF
TGTGCCAGCAGGTCCGGGACAGGGAATTCACCCCTCCACTTT
>many|TRBV27|-|TRBJ2-3
CASSFLGGTDTQYF
TGTGCCAGCAGTTTTCTAGGTGGCACAGATACGCAGTATTTT
>-|TRBV5-1|TRBD1|TRBJ2-5
CASSFGTAWETQYF
TGCGCCAGCAGCTTCGGGACAGCATGGGAGACCCAGTACTTC
>-|TRBV29-1|TRBD2|TRBJ2-5
CSVGERGGDETQYF
TGCAGCGTGGGAGAACGGGGGGGCGATGAGACCCAGTACTTC
>few|TRBV5-5|-|TRBJ1-2
CASSPGLIGSYGYTF
TGTGCCAGCAGCCCCGGACTAATTGGGTCCTATGGCTACACCTTC
>-|TRBV7-9|-|TRBJ2-2
CASSPSRGTGELFF
TGTGCCAGCAGCCCCTCGCGGGGAACCGGGGAGCTGTTTTTT
>-|TRBV6-6|TRBD1|TRBJ1-2
CASRTDRGDYGYTF
TGTGCCAGCAGGACCGACAGGGGCGACTATGGCTACACCTTC
>once|TRBV7-3|TRBD2|TRBJ2-1
CASSGGFSGGYNEQFF
TGTGCCAGCAGCGGGGGCTTCAGCGGGGGATACAATGAGCAGTTCTTC
>few|TRBV19|TRBD1|TRBJ2-1
CASSTVTGDGNEQFF
TGTGCCAGTAGCACTGTAACAGGGGACGGTAATGAGCAGTTCTTC
>-|TRBV11-2|-|TRBJ2-1
CASSLDGGDWYEQFF
TGTGCCAGCAGCTTAGACGGAGGAGACTGGTATGAGCAGTTCTTC
>once|TRBV25-1|-|TRBJ1-1
CASSGREMNTEAFF
TGTGCCAGCAGTGGAAGAGAGATGAACACTGAAGCTTTCTTT
>-|TRBV7-3|TRBD1|TRBJ1-1
CASSTGQGGTEAFF
TGTGCCAGCAGCACCGGACAGGGAGGCACTGAAGCTTTCTTT
>-|TRBV30|TRBD1|TRBJ1-6
CAWRGQGGSPLHF
TGTGCCTGGAGAGGGCAGGGGGGATCACCCCTCCACTTT
>few|TRBV2|TRBD2|TRBJ2-3
CASSGRGGPTDTQYF
TGTGCCAGCAGTGGTCGGGGGGGGCCCACAGATACGCAGTATTTT
>-|TRBV27|TRBD1|TRBJ1-2
CASRRGQDNYGYTF
TGTGCCAGCAGGAGGGGACAGGACAACTATGGCTACACCTTC
>-|TRBV7-9|-|TRBJ1-1
CASSPLVVGTEAFF
TGTGCCAGCAGCCCCCTTGTGGTCGGCACTGAAGCTTTCTTT
>-|TRBV7-2|TRBD1|TRBJ2-7
CASSLKGGQYEQYF
TGTGCCAGCAGCTTAAAAGGGGGCCAGTACGAGCAGTACTTC
>-|TRBV4-1|TRBD2|TRBJ2-1
CASSQVAGPAHEQFF
TGCGCCAGCAGCCAAGTAGCGGGGCCCGCCCATGAGCAGTTCTTC
>-|TRBV7-8|-|TRBJ1-2
CASSFPGLYGYTF
TGTGCCAGCAGCTTCCCGGGGTTATATGGCTACACCTTC
>-|TRBV28|TRBD2|TRBJ2-5
CASSFYSGGEQYF
TGTGCCAGCAGTTTTTATTCGGGGGGAGAGCAGTACTTC
>-|TRBV4-1|TRBD2|TRBJ2-3
CASSLQGRGGGTDTQYF
TGCGCCAGCAGCCTTCAAGGTCGCGGGGGAGGCACAGATACGCAGTATTTT
>few|TRBV4-1|-|TRBJ1-2
CASSQDGDYYGYTF
TGCGCCAGCAGCCAAGATGGGGACTACTATGGCTACACCTTC
>-|TRBV7-2|-|TRBJ2-1
CASSPPSRNEQFF
TGTGCCAGCAGCCCCCCTAGTAGGAATGAGCAGTTCTTC
>-|TRBV7-7|-|TRBJ2-7
CASSLEVGVGYEQYF
TGTGCCAGCAGCTTAGAGGTGGGAGTTGGCTACGAGCAGTACTTC